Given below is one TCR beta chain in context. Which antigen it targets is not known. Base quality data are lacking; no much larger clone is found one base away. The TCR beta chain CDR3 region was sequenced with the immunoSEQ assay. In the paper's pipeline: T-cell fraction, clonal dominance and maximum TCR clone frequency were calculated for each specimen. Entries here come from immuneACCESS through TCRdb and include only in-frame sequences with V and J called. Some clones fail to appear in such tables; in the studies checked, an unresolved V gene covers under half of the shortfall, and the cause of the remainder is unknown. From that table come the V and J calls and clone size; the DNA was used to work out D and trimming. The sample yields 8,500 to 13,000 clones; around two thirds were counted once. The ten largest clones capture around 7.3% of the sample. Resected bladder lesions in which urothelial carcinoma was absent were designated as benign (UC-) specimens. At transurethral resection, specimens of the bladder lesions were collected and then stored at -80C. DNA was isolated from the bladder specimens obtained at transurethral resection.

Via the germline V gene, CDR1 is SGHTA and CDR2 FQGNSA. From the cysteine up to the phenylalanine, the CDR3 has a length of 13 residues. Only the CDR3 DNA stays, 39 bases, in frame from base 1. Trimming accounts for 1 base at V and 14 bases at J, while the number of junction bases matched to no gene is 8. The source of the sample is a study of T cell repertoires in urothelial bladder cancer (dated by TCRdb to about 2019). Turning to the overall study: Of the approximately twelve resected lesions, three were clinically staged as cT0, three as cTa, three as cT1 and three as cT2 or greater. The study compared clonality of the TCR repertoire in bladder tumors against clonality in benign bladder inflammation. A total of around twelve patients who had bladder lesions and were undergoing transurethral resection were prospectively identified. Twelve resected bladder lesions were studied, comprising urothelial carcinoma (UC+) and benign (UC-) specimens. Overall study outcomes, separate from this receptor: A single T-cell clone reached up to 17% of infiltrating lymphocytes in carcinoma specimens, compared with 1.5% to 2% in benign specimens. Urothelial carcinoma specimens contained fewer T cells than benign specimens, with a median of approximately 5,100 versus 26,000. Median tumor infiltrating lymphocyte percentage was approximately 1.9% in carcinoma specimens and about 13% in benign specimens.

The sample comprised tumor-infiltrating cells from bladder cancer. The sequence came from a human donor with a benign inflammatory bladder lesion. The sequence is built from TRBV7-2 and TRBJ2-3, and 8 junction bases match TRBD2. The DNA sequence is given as TGTGCCAGCAGCTTAGGGCGGACTAGCCTAGTGTATTTT. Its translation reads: CASSLGRTSLVYF.